The rows below give T cell receptor beta chains drawn from one sample of a study of blood T cell repertoires in COVID-19. Sequenced by immunoSEQ multiplex PCR; TCRdb stores in-frame clones only, minus some. The repertoire holds under 200,000 clones, approximately 90% seen once, with around 2% in the top ten. The sequenced sample was peripheral blood. The receptors were gathered from a man aged 50-59 years who had recovered from COVID-19. The CDR3 runs from the conserved cysteine through the conserved F or W. The order of the fields is CDR3 length, J gene, D gene, V gene, clone size, CDR3 DNA, CDR3 protein. D genes are given only for firm matches. Clone size appears in some rows only: once, few, many, or a class for an expanded clone.

length: 15; J: TRBJ2-2; D: TRBD2; V: TRBV2; size: once; DNA: TGTGCCAGCAGTGGGACTAGCGGGAGTACCGGGGAGCTGTTTTTT; CDR3: CASSGTSGSTGELFF
length: 15; J: TRBJ2-7; D: TRBD1; V: TRBV10-1; size: -; DNA: TGCGCCAGCAGTCGTACGGGACAGGGGACATACGAGCAGTACTTC; CDR3: CASSRTGQGTYEQYF
length: 17; J: TRBJ2-2; D: TRBD1; V: TRBV27; size: -; DNA: TGTGCCAGCAGCCCACTCACCGGGACAGGGGGCACCGGGGAGCTGTTTTTT; CDR3: CASSPLTGTGGTGELFF
length: 14; J: TRBJ1-2; D: -; V: TRBV7-9; size: -; DNA: TGTGCCAGCAGCTTAGCAGCAGGGTTCAAGGGCTACACCTTC; CDR3: CASSLAAGFKGYTF
length: 15; J: TRBJ2-1; D: TRBD2; V: TRBV2; size: -; DNA: TGTGCCAGCATGGGAGGACTAGCGGGGGGCAATGAGCAGTTCTTC; CDR3: CASMGGLAGGNEQFF
length: 15; J: TRBJ1-2; D: TRBD1; V: TRBV7-2; size: -; DNA: TGTGCCAGCAGCTTAGATGGGACAGGGGCCTACGGCTACACCTTC; CDR3: CASSLDGTGAYGYTF
length: 16; J: TRBJ2-4; D: TRBD1; V: TRBV29-1; size: -; DNA: TGCAGCGTTGGAGAGGGGACAGGGGTAGCCAAAAACATTCAGTACTTC; CDR3: CSVGEGTGVAKNIQYF
length: 11; J: TRBJ2-5; D: -; V: TRBV13; size: -; DNA: TGTGCCAGCAGCTTTAAAGAGACCCAGTACTTC; CDR3: CASSFKETQYF
length: 15; J: TRBJ2-3; D: TRBD2; V: TRBV2; size: few; DNA: TGTGCCAGCAGTGGGGGACTAGCAACCACAGATACGCAGTATTTT; CDR3: CASSGGLATTDTQYF
length: 19; J: TRBJ2-6; D: TRBD2; V: TRBV9; size: -; DNA: TGTGCCAGCAGCACACAATCCGGGACTAGGAACTCTGGGGCCAACGTCCTGACTTTC; CDR3: CASSTQSGTRNSGANVLTF
length: 15; J: TRBJ2-1; D: TRBD1; V: TRBV5-1; size: -; DNA: TGCGCCAGCAGCCCCAACAGGGGCTCCTACAATGAGCAGTTCTTC; CDR3: CASSPNRGSYNEQFF
length: 13; J: TRBJ2-5; D: -; V: TRBV12-3/TRBV12-4; size: -; DNA: TGTGCCAGCAGTTTCACAGGGCGGGAGACCCAGTACTTC; CDR3: CASSFTGRETQYF
length: 15; J: TRBJ2-1; D: TRBD2; V: TRBV3-1/TRBV3-2; size: -; DNA: TGTGCCAGCAGCCACCTAGCGGGGGGATACAATGAGCAGTTCTTC; CDR3: CASSHLAGGYNEQFF
length: 13; J: TRBJ1-1; D: TRBD1; V: TRBV27; size: -; DNA: TGTGCCAGCACCTCCGGACAGGGGACGGAAGCTTTCTTT; CDR3: CASTSGQGTEAFF
length: 16; J: TRBJ2-3; D: TRBD2; V: TRBV2; size: -; DNA: TGTGCCAGCAGTGATTTGGGACTAGGCCCCACAGATACGCAGTATTTT; CDR3: CASSDLGLGPTDTQYF
length: 13; J: TRBJ2-5; D: TRBD1; V: TRBV7-2; size: -; DNA: TGTGCCAGCAGCTTAGGACAGGGAGAGACCCAGTACTTC; CDR3: CASSLGQGETQYF
length: 14; J: TRBJ1-5; D: -; V: TRBV27; size: medium-sized; DNA: TGTGCCAGCAGTTTTTCGGGTAGCAATCAGCCCCAGCATTTT; CDR3: CASSFSGSNQPQHF
length: 17; J: TRBJ1-2; D: TRBD1; V: TRBV6-1; size: -; DNA: TGTGCCAGCAGTGAAAACTATGACAGGGGGCAGGGCTATGGCTACACCTTC; CDR3: CASSENYDRGQGYGYTF
length: 17; J: TRBJ1-5; D: -; V: TRBV15; size: few; DNA: TGTGCCACCAGCAGAGATCAACCGGGACAAGGCAATCAGCCCCAGCATTTT; CDR3: CATSRDQPGQGNQPQHF
length: 13; J: TRBJ1-5; D: -; V: TRBV30; size: once; DNA: TGTGCCTGGAGCAGGGGTGGAGATCAGCCCCAGCATTTT; CDR3: CAWSRGGDQPQHF
length: 16; J: TRBJ2-2; D: TRBD2; V: TRBV11-2; size: -; DNA: TGTGCCAGCAGCCACTGGACTAGCTCGGACACCGGGGAGCTGTTTTTT; CDR3: CASSHWTSSDTGELFF
length: 15; J: TRBJ2-1; D: TRBD2; V: TRBV9; size: -; DNA: TGTGCCAGCAGCGCAGCGGGGGGGGTCCTCAATGAGCAGTTCTTC; CDR3: CASSAAGGVLNEQFF
length: 13; J: TRBJ1-1; D: TRBD1; V: TRBV29-1; size: -; DNA: TGCAGCGTTGGACAGGGGACGAAGACTGAAGCTTTCTTT; CDR3: CSVGQGTKTEAFF
length: 14; J: TRBJ2-7; D: TRBD1; V: TRBV4-3; size: -; DNA: TGCGCCAGCAGCCATCAGACAGGGGGCTACGAGCAGTACTTC; CDR3: CASSHQTGGYEQYF
length: 15; J: TRBJ2-5; D: -; V: TRBV28; size: -; DNA: TGTGCCAGCAGTTTATCGGTCAGGGGAAAAGAGACCCAGTACTTC; CDR3: CASSLSVRGKETQYF
length: 16; J: TRBJ2-1; D: TRBD1; V: TRBV10-3; size: -; DNA: TGTGCCATCAGTGAGTCCCAGGGGGCAGGGTACAATGAGCAGTTCTTC; CDR3: CAISESQGAGYNEQFF
length: 15; J: TRBJ2-7; D: TRBD2; V: TRBV3-1/TRBV3-2; size: -; DNA: TGTGCCAGCAGCCAAGGGCTAGCGGGAATCTACGAGCAGTACTTC; CDR3: CASSQGLAGIYEQYF
length: 16; J: TRBJ2-1; D: TRBD2; V: TRBV7-3; size: -; DNA: TGTGCCAGCAGCTTAATGGTTTTAGCGGGAAAAAATGAGCAGTTCTTC; CDR3: CASSLMVLAGKNEQFF
length: 13; J: TRBJ2-3; D: TRBD2; V: TRBV5-1; size: -; DNA: TGCGCCAGCCGAAGCGGGGGCCCAGATACGCAGTATTTT; CDR3: CASRSGGPDTQYF
length: 14; J: TRBJ2-1; D: -; V: TRBV7-9; size: -; DNA: TGTGCCAGCAGCCATCTCGGGGTACACAATGAGCAGTTCTTC; CDR3: CASSHLGVHNEQFF
length: 14; J: TRBJ1-1; D: -; V: TRBV6-2/TRBV6-3; size: -; DNA: TGTGCCAGCAGTTACTTGGGCCAGAACACTGAAGCTTTCTTT; CDR3: CASSYLGQNTEAFF
length: 14; J: TRBJ1-2; D: -; V: TRBV18; size: -; DNA: TGTGCCAGCTCACCAGAAAAGGGGCTTTGGGGCTACACCTTC; CDR3: CASSPEKGLWGYTF
length: 14; J: TRBJ1-1; D: TRBD1; V: TRBV7-9; size: once; DNA: TGTGCCAGCAGCTCACCGGGACAGGGCGTCGAAGCTTTCTTT; CDR3: CASSSPGQGVEAFF
length: 15; J: TRBJ1-5; D: TRBD1; V: TRBV4-1; size: -; DNA: TGCGCCAGCAGCCAAGAACAGCCAGGGGGCTGGCCCCAGCATTTT; CDR3: CASSQEQPGGWPQHF
length: 14; J: TRBJ2-3; D: -; V: TRBV6-2/TRBV6-3; size: -; DNA: TGTGCCAGCAGCGACAGTTCTAGCACAGATACGCAGTATTTT; CDR3: CASSDSSSTDTQYF
length: 16; J: TRBJ1-6; D: -; V: TRBV13; size: -; DNA: TGTGCCAGCAGCTTAGGGGCGGGGACGGCCAATTCACCCCTCCACTTT; CDR3: CASSLGAGTANSPLHF
length: 16; J: TRBJ2-5; D: -; V: TRBV11-2; size: -; DNA: TGTGCCAGCAGCTTAGGCTCGGCGGGGTTACAAGAGACCCAGTACTTC; CDR3: CASSLGSAGLQETQYF
length: 14; J: TRBJ2-7; D: -; V: TRBV7-2; size: -; DNA: TGTGCCAGCAGCTTAGCCGCTAGCACTGGCGAGCAGTACTTC; CDR3: CASSLAASTGEQYF
length: 17; J: TRBJ2-2; D: TRBD2; V: TRBV7-3; size: -; DNA: TGTGCCAGCAGCTTAAATCCTAGCGGGGGGAACACCGGGGAGCTGTTTTTT; CDR3: CASSLNPSGGNTGELFF
length: 12; J: TRBJ1-3; D: -; V: TRBV7-3; size: -; DNA: TGTGCCAGCGGACACAGTGGAAACACCATATATTTT; CDR3: CASGHSGNTIYF